This passage covers 9 T cell receptor beta chains from one sample sequenced in a study of cytomegalovirus exposure and HLA in healthy donors. PCR was performed using 60 Vbeta and 13 Jbeta primers. Measured with immunoSEQ multiplex PCR; TCRdb has only the in-frame clones, and not every one. The table records about 200,000 clones, around 79% of them present only once. Sequencing input: PBMCs. The receptors here all came from a male donor in good health and CMV-seronegative.

This rearrangement joins TRBV13 to TRBJ1-1; 7 bases fit TRBD1. Germline lookup yields CDR1 PRHDT and CDR2 FYEKMQ (reference sequence). V lost 3 bases, J lost 8 bases, and 6 bases stayed unmatched. The CDR3 runs to 13 residues. The CDR3 spells CASSLSEGAEAFF. The CDR3 nucleotides are TGTGCCAGCAGCTTGTCGGAGGGGGCCGAAGCTTTCTTT. The full variable domain, with the rest looked up from reference TRBV13 and TRBJ1-1, is AAGVIQSPRHLIKEKRETATLKCYPIPRHDTVYWYQQGPGQDPQFLISFYEKMQSDKGSIPDRFSAQQFSDYHSELNMSSLELGDSALYFCASSLSEGAEAFFGQGTRLTVV.

The V and J genes are TRBV7-2 and TRBJ2-7; TRBD1 matches at 9 bases. Germline values: CDR1 SGHTA, CDR2 FQGNSA. The CDR3 totals 15 residues. Trimming removed 7 bases from V and 6 bases from J; junction bases left unmatched: 13. As DNA, the CDR3 is TGTGCCAGCACCCCCGGTTATGGGACAGGGAGCGAGCAGTACTTC. Amino acids: CASTPGYGTGSEQYF. Full variable domain (rest looked up from reference TRBV7-2 and TRBJ2-7): GAGVSQSPSNKVTEKGKDVELRCDPISGHTALYWYRQSLGQGLEFLIYFQGNSAPDKSGLPSDRFSAERTGGSVSTLTIQRTQQEDSAVYLCASTPGYGTGSEQYFGPGTRLTVT.

The gene calls are TRBV19 and TRBJ1-6; 7 bases agree with TRBD1. The CDR3 length is 13 residues. The germline V gene encodes CDR1 LNHDA and CDR2 SQIVND (reference sequence). Unmatched junction bases numbered 3, after V lost 4 bases and J lost 9 bases. CDR3 in DNA: TGTGCCAGTAGTACCACAGGGGTTTCACCCCTCCACTTT. It is translated as CASSTTGVSPLHF.

The chain employs TRBV19 and TRBJ1-1; TRBD1 matches 10 bases. Trimming at V came to 5 bases and at J to 1 base, leaving 4 bases not matched to a gene. This CDR3 region has 15 residues. Germline V gene lookup returns CDR1 LNHDA and CDR2 SQIVND (reference sequence). In DNA, the CDR3 is TGTGCCAGTAGTCCACGGACAGGGGGGAACACTGAAGCTTTCTTT. This codes for CASSPRTGGNTEAFF.

This chain links TRBV5-5 with TRBJ2-5, with 7 bases that match TRBD2. There are 17 residues in the CDR3. Germline V gene lookup returns CDR1 SGHKS and CDR2 YYEKEE (reference sequence). V gave up 2 bases and J gave up 0 bases; unmatched junction bases: 10. This chain's CDR3 is CASSFNFGGGDQETQYF. The CDR3, as DNA: TGTGCCAGCAGCTTCAATTTTGGGGGGGGAGACCAAGAGACCCAGTACTTC.

V gene TRBV10-3 combines with J gene TRBJ2-7; D is unclear. Germline CDR1 is ENHRY and CDR2 is SYGVKD. Trimming took off 6 bases at V and 5 bases at J, with 11 bases between the two ends. The CDR3 covers 12 residues. DNA of the CDR3: TGTGCCATCAGCTTCCCCAGGCACGAGCAGTACTTC. It encodes CAISFPRHEQYF.

The rearrangement uses TRBV6-1 and TRBJ2-1; 7 bases align to TRBD1. The CDR3 has 15 residues. Germline values: CDR1 MNHNS, CDR2 SASEGT. Germline trimming cut 7 bases from V and 2 bases from J; bases unmatched to any gene: 8. In nucleotides, the CDR3 is TGTGCCAGCACCGACAGGGACGGAGCCTACAATGAGCAGTTCTTC. Translating gives CASTDRDGAYNEQFF.

The V and J genes are TRBV27 and TRBJ2-3; TRBD2 agrees at 11 bases. With V trimmed by 5 bases and J by 3 bases, 4 bases remained unmatched. Germline V gene sequence: CDR1 MNHEY, CDR2 SMNVEV (reference sequence). This CDR3 region has 15 residues. The CDR3 coding sequence is TGTGCCAGCAGTCCGCTAGCGGGAGGTACAGATACGCAGTATTTT. It specifies CASSPLAGGTDTQYF.

This clone occurred a few times. The rearrangement joins TRBV6-6 to TRBJ1-4; 7 positions agree with TRBD1. V gave up 6 bases and J gave up 5 bases; unmatched junction bases: 3. CDR3 length equals 13 residues. Germline CDR1 is MNHNY and CDR2 is SVGAGI (reference sequence). The CDR3 region has the DNA TGTGCCAGCAGACCAGGGGGAAATGAAAAACTGTTTTTT. Encoded protein: CASRPGGNEKLFF.